The TCR beta chain under discussion was sequenced for a study of shared clonotypes between healthy human individuals. Findings and limits, study-wide: Several donors shared approximately 5% of their naive CD4 clonotypes. Larger richness was generally estimated for naive than memory subsets.

Every contributor of samples was a Caucasian grown-up residing in Nashville, Tennessee. The deep-level immunoSEQ assay was used. Assay used: immunoSEQ multiplex PCR; TCRdb lists only in-frame clones, some missing. The sample shows 1.5 million to 1.9 million clones, 98% of them seen only once. With regard to this clone: Its antigen is not known.

CDR1 SGHVS and CDR2 FQNEAQ come from the germline V gene. This CDR3 region has 19 residues. V was clipped by 6 bases and J by 0 bases, with 24 bases between them. The specimen was naive CD4+ T cells sorted from blood. Specified subset: CD45RA+ positively selected. The receptor was isolated from a man between 25 and 39 years old in good health. The rearrangement joins TRBV7-8 to TRBJ1-5; no clear D gene. The CDR3 is CASSQPGLPALDSNQPQHF. The CDR3, as DNA: TGTGCCAGCAGTCAACCAGGACTCCCAGCCCTAGATAGCAATCAGCCCCAGCATTTT.